Following are 17 T cell receptor beta chains from one sample sequenced in a study of shared clonotypes between healthy human individuals. Measured with immunoSEQ multiplex PCR; TCRdb has only the in-frame clones, and not every one. Among about 2.3 million clones listed, about 90% were seen once. The sequenced sample consisted of naive CD4+ T cells from PBMCs. Subset meaning: CD45RA+ positively selected. The origin of the receptors is a man younger than 35 in good health. Some clones in this sample may be carry-over from other donors' samples.

The chain carries TRBV6-5 and TRBJ1-5; D might be TRBD1 (6 bases). The CDR3 length is 11 residues. Germline V gene sequence: CDR1 MNHEY, CDR2 SVGAGI. V gave up 8 bases and J gave up 12 bases, with 14 bases separating them. The CDR3: CASGPSGHQHF. CDR3 bases: TGTGCCAGCGGACCATCGGGACACCAGCATTTT.

The V gene is TRBV28, the J gene TRBJ1-5; the D gene is possibly TRBD1 (6 bases). The length of the CDR3 is 14 residues. The germline V and J ends were trimmed by 7 bases and 5 bases, with 15 bases remaining between them. Germline lookup yields CDR1 MDHEN and CDR2 SYDVKM. The CDR3 here is CASNPGTSHQPQHF. CDR3 nucleotides: TGTGCCAGCAACCCCGGGACATCGCATCAGCCCCAGCATTTT.

As concerns this clone: Additional DNA sequences in this sample encode the identical CDR3. The chain links TRBV7-3 to TRBJ2-2, with D perhaps matching TRBD2 (7 bases). This CDR3 region has 14 residues. V dropped 2 bases and J dropped 6 bases, with 10 bases sitting between them. Germline CDR1 and CDR2: SGHTA and FQGTGA. The CDR3: CASSLRGAAGELFF. In DNA form, the CDR3 reads TGTGCCAGCAGCTTACGGGGGGCTGCCGGGGAGCTGTTTTTT.

As regards this clone: Other DNA sequences of this sample code for an identical CDR3. The chain has TRBV9 and TRBJ1-3; D not resolved. Germline V gene lookup returns CDR1 SGDLS and CDR2 YYNGEE. This CDR3 has 14 residues. V was shortened by 4 bases and J by 0 bases, with 8 bases between the two germline ends. This CDR3 is CASSPQVSGNTIYF. For the CDR3, the DNA is TGTGCCAGCAGCCCCCAGGTCTCTGGAAACACCATATATTTT.

The V call is TRBV29-1, the J call TRBJ2-5, with D perhaps TRBD2 (5 bases). CDR1 SQVTM and CDR2 ANQGSEA come from the germline V gene. The V end was cut by 7 bases, the J end by 4 bases, with 10 bases between. The CDR3 extends over 11 amino acids. The CDR3 DNA reads as TGCAGCGAAGGACGGGGAGAGACCCAGTACTTC. Encoded protein: CSEGRGETQYF.

The J gene is TRBJ1-6, the V gene TRBV4-1; maybe TRBD1 (5 bases). CDR1 is MGHRA, CDR2 YSYEKL, per germline. The CDR3 spans 19 residues. V was pared by 2 bases and J by 0 bases, with 17 bases between. The CDR3 sequence: CASSQSPRPGRSYNSPLHF. The CDR3 DNA follows: TGCGCCAGCAGCCAATCTCCCCGTCCGGGACGCTCCTATAATTCACCCCTCCACTTT.

The chain employs TRBV6-6 and TRBJ1-4; D unresolved. The CDR3 totals 15 residues. V lost 5 bases to trimming and J lost 8 bases, with 18 bases between them. Germline-derived CDR1 and CDR2 are MNHNY and SVGAGI (reference sequence). The CDR3 is CASSPRRPPAEKLFF. For the CDR3, the DNA is TGTGCCAGCAGTCCCCGACGTCCCCCGGCGGAAAAACTGTTTTTT.

The chain recombines TRBV30 with TRBJ2-3; D could derive from TRBD1 or TRBD2 (5 bases each). V was pared by 0 bases and J by 2 bases, with 9 bases between. Germline CDR1 is GTSNPN and CDR2 is SVGIG (reference sequence). The CDR3 is 14 residues long. The CDR3 protein is CAWSVLGVTDTQYF. Here the CDR3 DNA reads TGTGCCTGGAGTGTACTGGGGGTCACAGATACGCAGTATTTT.

The chain recombines TRBV2 with TRBJ2-7; TRBD2 agrees at 13 bases. Germline V gene data show CDR1 as SNHLY and CDR2 as FYNNEI. This CDR3 has 15 residues. J was trimmed by 2 bases and V by 5 bases; bases with no gene match: 3. The CDR3 sequence is CASSFGTSGAYEQYF. CDR3 bases: TGTGCCAGCAGTTTTGGGACTAGCGGGGCCTACGAGCAGTACTTC.

This clone was found once. Other nucleotide sequences from this sample produce the same CDR3. The chain uses TRBV7-3 and TRBJ2-3; 11 nucleotides agree with TRBD2. Germline loops: CDR1 SGHTA, CDR2 FQGTGA. This CDR3 contains 15 residues. V gave up 5 bases and J gave up 6 bases; unmatched junction bases: 7. CDR3 amino acids: CASSPTSGSSDTQYF. The CDR3 coding sequence is TGTGCCAGCAGCCCTACTAGCGGGAGTTCGGATACGCAGTATTTT.

This chain links TRBV7-8 with TRBJ2-3, with D possibly being TRBD1 or TRBD2 (5 bases each). CDR1 is SGHVS and CDR2 is FQNEAQ in the germline V gene. The length of the CDR3 is 15 residues. With 5 bases removed from V and 5 bases from J, the gap between germline ends came to 17 bases. CDR3 DNA: TGTGCCAGCAGCCCTTCCCGGGGACCCGGAGATACGCAGTATTTT. The encoded protein is CASSPSRGPGDTQYF.

The chain joins TRBV7-6 to TRBJ2-1; 10 bases are shared with TRBD2. This CDR3 is built from 17 residues. V dropped 5 bases and J dropped 4; count of bases not matched to a gene: 11. Germline V gives CDR1 SGHVS, CDR2 FNYEAQ. CDR3 nucleotides: TGTGCCAGCAGCCCGGGACTAGCGCCACTTAAGTACAATGAGCAGTTCTTC. Its protein product is CASSPGLAPLKYNEQFF.

The chain is built from TRBV27 and TRBJ1-4; TRBD1 might be the D (6 bases). Looked up from germline, CDR1 is MNHEY and CDR2 is SMNVEV (reference sequence). This CDR3 is built from 15 residues. Trimming shortened V by 6 bases and J by 2 bases, and 13 bases separated the two germline ends. The CDR3 DNA sequence: TGTGCCAGCAGCCCCGGAAGGGGGACTAATGAAAAACTGTTTTTT. It yields the protein CASSPGRGTNEKLFF.

Regarding this clone: Other DNA sequences in the sample encode the same CDR3. The chain uses TRBV4-3 and TRBJ2-3; D call uncertain. This CDR3 contains 13 residues. CDR1 is LGHNA and CDR2 is YSLEER in the germline V gene. The V end was cut by 0 bases, the J end by 1 base, with 2 bases between. CDR3 amino acids: CASSQEGTDTQYF. CDR3 in DNA: TGCGCCAGCAGCCAAGAGGGCACAGATACGCAGTATTTT.

This clone came up once. Within the sample, other DNA sequences also encode this same CDR3. The chain recombines TRBV29-1 with TRBJ1-2; possibly TRBD1 for D (5 bases). This CDR3 comprises 12 residues. Trimming cost V 0 bases and J 5 bases, with 7 bases left between them. Germline assignment: CDR1 SQVTM and CDR2 ANQGSEA. CDR3 in amino acids: CSVEEGEYGYTF. As DNA, the CDR3 is TGCAGCGTTGAAGAGGGGGAGTATGGCTACACCTTC.

In DNA, the CDR3 is TGTGCCAGCAGCGCCCAGGGCCGCAACTATGGCTACACCTTC. It encodes CASSAQGRNYGYTF. The chain uses TRBV7-2 and TRBJ1-2, with D perhaps TRBD1 (5 bases). Deletions cut 5 bases from V and 2 bases from J, with 12 bases between. The CDR3 has 14 residues. Germline CDR1 reads SGHTA; CDR2 reads FQGNSA.

The chain links TRBV25-1 to TRBJ2-2; TRBD2 matches at 7 bases. The CDR3 has 17 amino acids. The V gene's germline CDR1 is MGHDK and CDR2 SYGVNS. The J segment lost 3 bases and the V segment lost 3 bases, leaving 10 bases of the junction unmatched. DNA of the CDR3: TGTGCCAGCAGTGACACCCCCGGGGAGGGTGACACCGGGGAGCTGTTTTTT. Amino acids: CASSDTPGEGDTGELFF.